This TCR beta chain derives from a study of T cell changes during pregnancy in multiple sclerosis. The V gene's germline CDR1 is SGHRS and CDR2 YFSETQ. V dropped 2 bases and J dropped 5 bases, with 11 bases sitting between them. The CDR3 spans 13 residues. The table came from immunoSEQ multiplex PCR; TCRdb's copy has only in-frame clones and leaves some out. Found here are about 130,000 clones, roughly 95% of them singletons; the top ten hold approximately 0.45%. The material sequenced was peripheral blood, taken after pregnancy. This receptor was obtained from a female donor with multiple sclerosis, enrolled in a pregnancy study. The chain uses TRBV5-1 and TRBJ2-7; maybe TRBD1 (5 bases). This chain's CDR3 is CASSLIARDEQYF. The DNA for the CDR3 is TGCGCCAGCAGCTTAATTGCCAGGGACGAGCAGTACTTC. Full variable domain (missing parts from reference TRBV5-1 and TRBJ2-7): KAGVTQTPRYLIKTRGQQVTLSCSPISGHRSVSWYQQTPGQGLQFLFEYFSETQRNKGNFPGRFSGRQFSNSRSEMNVSTLELGDSALYLCASSLIARDEQYFGPGTRLTVT.